These T cell receptor beta chains were read from a single sample in a study of early T cells in non-severe SARS-CoV-2 infection. TCRdb re-called the 5' RACE reads through MiXCR, storing one row per CDR3 protein. The sample consists of about 54,000 distinct CDR3 sequences, about 8% of them appearing once. Sequencing was performed on whole blood, taken at baseline. These receptors originate from an adult who was a healthcare worker with PCR-confirmed SARS-CoV-2 infection or an uninfected control (not recorded which). The CDR3 runs from the conserved cysteine through the conserved F or W. Each record gives: J gene, CDR3 length, V gene, D gene, clone size, CDR3 protein, CDR3 DNA. D genes are given only for firm matches. Some rows mark clone size as missing; the rest say once, few, many or name a class of expanded clone.

>TRBJ2-3|13|TRBV6-2/TRBV6-3|NA|few
CASSPQVIDTQYF
TGTGCCAGCAGTCCCCAGGTCATAGATACGCAGTATTTT
>TRBJ2-2|12|TRBV27|NA|many
CASSPNTGELFF
TGTGCCAGCAGTCCAAACACCGGGGAGCTGTTTTTT
>TRBJ1-1|15|TRBV28|TRBD1|few
CASNTPGQGAIEAFF
TGTGCCAGCAACACACCGGGACAGGGGGCGATTGAAGCTTTCTTT
>TRBJ2-2|14|TRBV6-4|NA|NA
CASSDTEGGGELFF
TGTGCCAGCAGTGACACCGAGGGAGGCGGGGAGCTGTTTTTT
>TRBJ2-3|15|TRBV5-1|TRBD2|many
CASSPPSGSADTQYF
TGCGCCAGCAGCCCACCCAGCGGGAGCGCAGATACGCAGTATTTT
>TRBJ2-6|18|TRBV6-5|NA|many
CASSLPALGVDGANVLTF
TGTGCCAGCAGTCTGCCCGCTTTGGGCGTGGATGGGGCCAACGTCCTGACTTTC
>TRBJ2-1|14|TRBV19|NA|NA
CTSSMGQTYNEQFF
TGTACCAGTAGTATGGGGCAGACCTACAATGAGCAGTTCTTC
>TRBJ2-5|15|TRBV7-3|TRBD2|few
CASSRGLAGVETQYF
TGTGCCAGTTCGAGGGGACTAGCGGGAGTAGAGACCCAGTACTTC
>TRBJ2-7|16|TRBV7-2|NA|few
CASSPTGIQSLYEQYF
TGTGCCAGCAGCCCCACCGGGATCCAGAGTTTATACGAGCAGTACTTC
>TRBJ2-5|14|TRBV21-1|NA|many
CASSGTGPQETQYF
TGTGCCAGCAGCGGAACAGGGCCCCAAGAGACCCAGTACTTC
>TRBJ2-7|12|TRBV29-1|NA|few
CSVSQETYEQYF
TGCAGCGTGTCACAGGAAACTTACGAGCAGTACTTC
>TRBJ2-7|14|TRBV2|TRBD1|many
CASRPGQDSYEQYF
TGTGCCAGTCGCCCGGGACAGGACTCCTACGAGCAGTACTTC
>TRBJ2-1|14|TRBV6-2/TRBV6-3|NA|many
CASSYRSAYNEQFF
TGTGCCAGCAGTTACCGTTCTGCGTACAATGAGCAGTTCTTC
>TRBJ1-1|15|TRBV28|NA|NA
CASGGGIVVNTEAFF
TGTGCCAGCGGCGGGGGGATCGTGGTGAACACTGAAGCTTTCTTT
>TRBJ1-2|13|TRBV19|NA|many
CASSGLEPYGYTF
TGTGCCAGTAGCGGACTGGAGCCCTATGGCTACACCTTC
>TRBJ2-4|17|TRBV12-3/TRBV12-4|NA|NA
CASSPSGVSTAKNIQYF
TGTGCCAGCAGCCCTTCGGGGGTTAGCACAGCCAAAAACATTCAGTACTTC
>TRBJ1-3|15|TRBV10-3|TRBD1|many
CAISSTRGQDDTIYF
TGTGCCATCAGTTCAACACGAGGACAGGACGACACCATATATTTT
>TRBJ2-3|13|TRBV29-1|NA|many
CSVATSNGDTQYF
TGCAGCGTAGCTACTAGCAATGGTGATACGCAGTATTTT
>TRBJ2-3|21|TRBV11-1|NA|NA
CASSLSGGTFSTRFPTDTQYF
TGTGCCAGCAGCTTAAGCGGCGGGACCTTTTCGACGCGTTTTCCCACAGATACGCAGTATTTT
>TRBJ1-5|15|TRBV28|NA|many
CASVRGDVSNQPQHF
TGTGCCAGCGTTAGGGGGGACGTTAGCAATCAGCCCCAGCATTTT
>TRBJ2-1|16|TRBV2|TRBD1|many
CASRFKGQGILNEQFF
TGTGCCAGCCGATTTAAGGGACAGGGAATTTTGAATGAGCAGTTCTTC
>TRBJ2-1|12|TRBV6-2/TRBV6-3|NA|few
CASSYQANEQFF
TGTGCCAGCAGTTATCAGGCGAATGAGCAGTTCTTC
>TRBJ2-3|15|TRBV7-2|TRBD2|NA
CASSLKSGSSDTQYF
TGTGCCAGCAGCTTAAAGAGCGGGAGTTCGGATACGCAGTATTTT
>TRBJ2-1|12|TRBV4-2|NA|NA
CASSQDQTKQFF
TGTGCCAGCAGCCAAGACCAGACAAAGCAGTTCTTC
>TRBJ2-1|15|TRBV6-5|NA|many
CASSRGAAEYNEQFF
TGTGCCAGCAGCCGGGGGGCAGCGGAATACAATGAGCAGTTCTTC
>TRBJ2-7|12|TRBV20-1|NA|many
CSARKRVDEQYF
TGCAGTGCTAGGAAGCGGGTAGACGAGCAGTACTTC
>TRBJ2-7|17|TRBV27|TRBD1|many
CASSRALLRDRVHEQYF
TGTGCCAGCAGTCGGGCGCTTCTCCGGGACAGGGTGCACGAGCAGTACTTC
>TRBJ2-7|13|TRBV20-1|NA|many
CSARGGSPYEQYF
TGCAGTGCAAGAGGAGGGAGTCCCTACGAGCAGTACTTC
>TRBJ1-1|13|TRBV6-2/TRBV6-3|NA|NA
CVSGGRMNTEAFF
TGTGTCAGCGGGGGGAGAATGAACACTGAAGCTTTCTTT
>TRBJ2-5|14|TRBV4-2|TRBD1|many
CASSQSGGKETQYF
TGTGCCAGCAGCCAGTCAGGGGGAAAAGAGACCCAGTACTTC
>TRBJ1-2|13|TRBV19|NA|NA
CASSPRRIYGYTF
TGTGCCAGTAGTCCCCGGCGGATATATGGCTACACCTTC
>TRBJ1-1|13|TRBV5-4|NA|few
CASSLYENTEAFF
TGTGCCAGCAGCTTATATGAGAACACTGAAGCTTTCTTT